The 23 T cell receptor beta chains below all came from one sample that was sequenced in a study of CD8+CD57+ T cells in acquired aplastic anemia. Template material for TCR beta VDJ and CDR3 profiling consisted of genomic DNA. TCRdb re-analysed the reads in MiXCR, keeping a single row per CDR3 protein. The sample comprises about 260,000 distinct CDR3 sequences, approximately 82% of which are singletons, and 40% to 55% rests with the top ten. For sequencing, patients were chosen who had shown expansion of CD8+CD57+ cells by flow cytometry. Sequencing was performed on sorted CD4+, CD8+, or CD8+CD57+ T cells (not recorded which) from PBMCs. Every receptor here comes from a human donor with aplastic anemia.

This clonotype appeared a few times. The J gene is TRBJ2-1, the V gene TRBV7-2, with D maybe TRBD2 (6 bases). CDR1 SGHTA and CDR2 FQGNSA come from the germline V gene. V was clipped by 0 bases and J by 7 bases, with 22 bases between them. This CDR3 has 18 residues. The CDR3 DNA follows: TGTGCCAGCAGCTTAGCGGGAGGTCCCGATACGCGGTATAATGAGCAGTTCTTC. Translation gives CASSLAGGPDTRYNEQFF.

This clonotype has only a few counts. The chain combines TRBV2 with TRBJ2-5; D is unresolved. Germline V gene data show CDR1 as SNHLY and CDR2 as FYNNEI. CDR3 length equals 15 residues. The V end lost 6 bases, the J end lost 0 bases, and 14 bases lay between the germline ends. CDR3 amino acids: CASRDRLSYQETQYF. The CDR3 coding sequence is TGTGCCAGCAGGGACCGACTGTCGTACCAAGAGACCCAGTACTTC.

Comment on this clonotype: Mismatch with germline at one junction end may stem from a read error. This sequence joins TRBV11-3 and TRBJ2-3, with TRBD1 matching 7 bases. The germline V gene has CDR1 SGHNT and CDR2 YENEEA. The CDR3 is 13 amino acids. Here the CDR3 reads CAGSLDLTGTQYF. CDR3 DNA sequence: TGTGCCGGCAGCTTAGATCTGACAGGGACGCAGTATTTT.

The chain is built from TRBV7-9 and TRBJ2-6, with a tentative D call TRBD2 (5 bases). Trimming pared 3 bases from V and 16 bases from J, leaving 25 bases between. Germline assignment: CDR1 SEHNR and CDR2 FQNEAQ (reference sequence). The CDR3 has 16 residues. The CDR3 sequence is CASSFERSGAYNELTF. The CDR3 region has the DNA TGTGCCAGCAGCTTTGAAAGAAGCGGAGCCTACAATGAGCTGACTTTC.

As regards this clonotype: The junction shows a germline mismatch at one end, possibly a read error. The chain has TRBV2 and TRBJ2-3; unclear D gene. Germline V gives CDR1 SNHLY, CDR2 FYNNEI. The CDR3 loop spans 13 amino acids. The CDR3 DNA reads TGTGCCAGCGGTGACGGCTGTACAAATCAGCACTATTTT. It is translated as CASGDGCTNQHYF.

This clonotype showed up just once. A read error may produce the germline difference seen at one junction end. The chain has TRBV7-2 and TRBJ2-1; possibly TRBD2 for D (5 bases). The germline gives CDR1 SGHTA, CDR2 FQGNSA. This CDR3 contains 13 residues. CDR3: CASSNAEGNEQTF. CDR3 nucleotide sequence: TGTGCCAGCAGCAATGCAGAGGGCAATGAGCAGACCTTC.

The chain joins TRBV7-6 to TRBJ2-7; TRBD2 might be the D (7 bases). The germline CDR1 and CDR2 sequences are SGHVS and FNYEAQ. This CDR3 has 12 amino acids. Written as DNA, the CDR3 is TGTGCCAGCAGCTTTGACGGGGGGCTACCACACGTC. Its translation is CASSFDGGLPHV.

To note about this clonotype: Here the CDR3 omits its conserved ending phenylalanine or tryptophan, so a read error is the likely source. The DNA is left out, because the CDR3 cannot be placed on it with certainty; the CDR3 is given as TCRdb lists it. V usage is TRBV7-9 and J usage is TRBJ2-5; the table calls TRBD2, which could not be checked here. Germline CDR1 SEHNR, CDR2 FQNEAQ (reference sequence). The CDR3 totals 13 residues, both ends included. The chain's CDR3 is CASSLRGQERANV.

A word on this clonotype: It is unclear where the CDR3 begins or ends on the DNA, so no DNA is shown, and the CDR3 is as TCRdb lists it. The V and J genes are TRBV12-3 or TRBV12-4 and TRBJ2-1. A total of 19 residues make up the CDR3, ends included. The CDR3 is CASSSYLCSVGPPNNEQFF.

About this clonotype: Likely a read error: the CDR3 ends without its conserved phenylalanine or tryptophan. Because the CDR3's place on the DNA is in doubt, the DNA is left out and the CDR3 is given as listed by TCRdb. The chain has TRBV7-9 and TRBJ2-1. In germline, CDR1 is SEHNR, CDR2 FQNEAQ (reference sequence). The length of the CDR3 is 12 amino acids, counting both ends. The CDR3 spells CASSFSGDEKFL.

Concerning this clonotype: Sequence at one end of the junction differs from germline and may be a read error. This chain joins TRBV5-1 and TRBJ1-2; the D gene is possibly TRBD1 (5 bases). Germline values: CDR1 SGHRS, CDR2 YFSETQ. The CDR3 sequence is 13 residues long. The CDR3 coding sequence is TGTGCCAGCAGCTTCCGTTGGGACGATGGCTACACCTTC. Its protein is CASSFRWDDGYTF.

Comment on this clonotype: The CDR3 does not end in the conserved phenylalanine or tryptophan, so this is likely a read error. The DNA is left out, because the CDR3 cannot be placed on it with certainty; the CDR3 is given as TCRdb lists it. This CDR3 reads CASSHTGAQPQQL. The chain combines TRBV19 with TRBJ1-5; the listed D gene, TRBD1, was not tested against the DNA. The CDR3 sequence runs 13 residues, both termini included. CDR1 LNHDA and CDR2 SQIVND come from the germline V gene (reference sequence).

For this clonotype: One end of the junction is discordant with germline, which a read error may explain. This chain uses TRBV14 with TRBJ2-3, with D hard to call. Germline-derived CDR1 and CDR2 are SGHDN and FVKESK. The CDR3 covers 13 residues. The CDR3 bases are TGTGCCAGCAGCCAAGCTACGTATCCCACTGAAGCTTTT. Its translation: CASSQATYPTEAF.

About this clonotype: A read error may account for a junction end that differs from germline. This sequence joins TRBV7-3 and TRBJ2-3, with TRBD2 matching 8 bases. The CDR3 is made up of 13 amino acids. CDR1 and CDR2 from the germline V gene are SGHTA and FQGTGA. The CDR3 nucleotides read TGTGCCAGCTCAAGCGGGGGCAACGCTATGGAACATTTT. This codes for CASSSGGNAMEHF.

As to this clonotype: A read error is likely, as this CDR3 ends without the conserved phenylalanine or tryptophan. No DNA is shown, since the ends of the CDR3 on it are uncertain; the CDR3 is the one TCRdb lists. The rearrangement joins TRBV2 to TRBJ1-1; no DNA check was done on the table's D call, TRBD1. The CDR3 has 15 residues if both end residues are counted. Germline V gives CDR1 SNHLY, CDR2 FYNNEI. Here the CDR3 reads CASRVGGTGNKDAGP.

The rearrangement joins TRBV7-3 to TRBJ1-2; D is uncertain. Trimming removed 11 bases at V and 8 bases at J, with 30 bases between. The CDR3 sequence is 16 residues long. The V gene's germline CDR1 is SGHTA and CDR2 FQGTGA. CDR3 sequence reads: CAGLGREETLDFGYTF. The CDR3 DNA reads TGTGCCGGCCTTGGGCGGGAGGAGACCCTGGACTTCGGCTACACCTTC.

This clonotype occurred once. The J gene is TRBJ2-1, the V gene TRBV7-9; 9 nucleotides align to TRBD2. The V segment lost 3 bases and the J segment 10 bases; nucleotides outside the gene matches: 13. Germline V CDR1 and CDR2: SEHNR, FQNEAQ (reference sequence). The CDR3 is 16 residues long. CDR3 sequence (DNA): TGTGCCAGCAGCTTCAAAAGAAGCGGGGGGAAGGCCGAGCAGTTCTTC. Encoded protein: CASSFKRSGGKAEQFF. The entire variable domain, with the rest obtained from reference TRBV7-9 and TRBJ2-1, is as follows: DTGVSQNPRHKITKRGQNVTFRCDPISEHNRLYWYRQTLGQGPEFLTYFQNEAQLEKSRLLSDRFSAERPKGSFSTLEIQRTEQGDSAMYLCASSFKRSGGKAEQFFGPGTRLTVL.

The chain uses TRBV7-8 and TRBJ1-5, with D maybe TRBD1 (6 bases). Trimming pared 6 bases from V and 8 bases from J, leaving 20 bases between. Germline CDR1 reads SGHVS; CDR2 reads FQNEAQ. This CDR3 is 15 amino acids long. CDR3: CASSRDTEGHKPQHF. The CDR3, as DNA: TGTGCCAGCAGTAGGGACACAGAAGGGCATAAGCCCCAGCATTTT.

V and J are TRBV7-3 and TRBJ2-7; TRBD1 agrees at 9 bases. Looked up from germline, CDR1 is SGHTA and CDR2 is FQGTGA. The V and J ends lost 2 bases and 7 bases, in that order; junction bases with no gene match: 6. The CDR3 totals 14 residues. The DNA of the CDR3 is TGTGCCAGCAGCTTATTCGGGACAGGGCATGAGCAGTACTTC. As protein: CASSLFGTGHEQYF.

The gene calls are TRBV7-2 and TRBJ2-3; D unclear. The J call may be incorrect, as the DNA end agrees better with TRBJ1-5. Germline V gives CDR1 SGHTA, CDR2 FQGNSA. This CDR3 is built from 13 residues. The CDR3 region is CASSLAGRHKQHF. CDR3 in DNA: TGTGCCAGCAGCTTAGCGGGAAGACACAAGCAGCATTTT.

The genes are TRBV9 and TRBJ2-5; D not resolved. CDR3 size: 16 residues. CDR1 is SGDLS and CDR2 is YYNGEE in the germline V gene. V was clipped by 4 bases and J by 9 bases, with 25 bases between them. CDR3 residues: CASSFSQKSFNEPQYF. The CDR3 nucleotides are TGTGCCAGCAGCTTTAGCCAGAAATCCTTCAATGAGCCCCAGTACTTC.

A note on this clonotype: Lacking the conserved final phenylalanine or tryptophan, this CDR3 likely reflects a read error. The DNA is left out, because the CDR3 cannot be placed on it with certainty; the CDR3 is given as TCRdb lists it. The CDR3 reads CASSYALSRAHHR. The gene calls are TRBV7-9 and TRBJ2-3; the DNA was not compared with TRBD1, the D call given in the table. Termini included, the CDR3 measures 13 amino acids. In germline, CDR1 is SEHNR, CDR2 FQNEAQ (reference sequence).

On this clonotype: It is unclear where the CDR3 begins or ends on the DNA, so no DNA is shown, and the CDR3 is as TCRdb lists it. V is TRBV14 and J is TRBJ2-3; the table's D call, TRBD1, was not checked against the DNA. The CDR3 extends over 14 residues, inclusive of both ends. In germline, CDR1 is SGHDN, CDR2 FVKESK. This CDR3 is CASSLQGWLHLRYF.